The rows below give T cell receptor beta chains drawn from one sample of a study of shared clonotypes between healthy human individuals. Using immunoSEQ multiplex PCR, the repertoire was profiled, and TCRdb retains in-frame clones only, with some absent. The profile shows around 1 million clones, 70% to 85% of them singletons. Sequenced material: memory CD4+ T cells sorted from blood. Receptor source: a young man in good health. Both conserved end residues are part of each CDR3. The D gene is left open where the match is weak. Expanded clones are given a class, and other clones once, few, many or no size at all.

cdr3_length: 16
clone_size: -
d_call: -
j_call: TRBJ2-1
v_call: TRBV7-2
cdr3_aa: CASSLAGGVSYNEQFF
cdr3_nt: TGTGCCAGCAGCTTAGCGGGCGGCGTCTCCTACAATGAGCAGTTCTTC

cdr3_length: 13
clone_size: few
d_call: TRBD1
j_call: TRBJ1-1
v_call: TRBV29-1
cdr3_aa: CSAGTDLNTEAFF
cdr3_nt: TGCAGCGCCGGGACAGACTTGAACACTGAAGCTTTCTTT

cdr3_length: 14
clone_size: -
d_call: -
j_call: TRBJ1-1
v_call: TRBV5-6
cdr3_aa: CASSFRTMNTEAFF
cdr3_nt: TGTGCCAGCAGCTTTAGGACGATGAACACTGAAGCTTTCTTT

cdr3_length: 15
clone_size: -
d_call: -
j_call: TRBJ2-1
v_call: TRBV2
cdr3_aa: CASSEEKPSYNEQFF
cdr3_nt: TGTGCCAGCAGTGAAGAAAAGCCCTCCTACAATGAGCAGTTCTTC

cdr3_length: 17
clone_size: -
d_call: -
j_call: TRBJ2-1
v_call: TRBV11-2
cdr3_aa: CASRSVRSRGVYNEQFF
cdr3_nt: TGTGCCAGCAGGTCAGTGCGATCCAGGGGGGTATACAATGAGCAGTTCTTC

cdr3_length: 15
clone_size: once
d_call: TRBD1
j_call: TRBJ1-5
v_call: TRBV11-2
cdr3_aa: CASSLEGQGFQPQHF
cdr3_nt: TGTGCCAGCAGCCTGGAGGGACAGGGCTTTCAGCCCCAGCATTTT

cdr3_length: 15
clone_size: -
d_call: -
j_call: TRBJ1-3
v_call: TRBV10-2
cdr3_aa: CASSESSSGGNTIYF
cdr3_nt: TGCGCCAGCAGTGAGTCGAGCTCGGGGGGAAACACCATATATTTT

cdr3_length: 14
clone_size: -
d_call: -
j_call: TRBJ1-1
v_call: TRBV5-1
cdr3_aa: CASSLGQSRAEAFF
cdr3_nt: TGCGCCAGCAGCTTGGGACAGAGCAGGGCTGAAGCTTTCTTT

cdr3_length: 18
clone_size: -
d_call: TRBD2
j_call: TRBJ2-7
v_call: TRBV7-8
cdr3_aa: CASSSQTRGASGYNYQYF
cdr3_nt: TGTGCCAGCAGCTCCCAAACCCGGGGGGCTAGCGGGTACAACTATCAGTACTTC

cdr3_length: 14
clone_size: -
d_call: -
j_call: TRBJ2-3
v_call: TRBV4-1
cdr3_aa: CASSGGLGPPAQYF
cdr3_nt: TGCGCCAGCAGCGGGGGGCTAGGACCTCCGGCGCAGTATTTT

cdr3_length: 11
clone_size: -
d_call: -
j_call: TRBJ1-2
v_call: TRBV5-1
cdr3_aa: CASSANYGYTF
cdr3_nt: TGCGCCAGCAGCGCCAACTATGGCTACACCTTC

cdr3_length: 14
clone_size: -
d_call: -
j_call: TRBJ1-4
v_call: TRBV9
cdr3_aa: CASSPQVGSEKLFF
cdr3_nt: TGTGCCAGCAGCCCCCAGGTGGGTAGCGAAAAACTGTTTTTT

cdr3_length: 21
clone_size: once
d_call: -
j_call: TRBJ2-4
v_call: TRBV28
cdr3_aa: CASSTTPWADPPGHGKNIQYF
cdr3_nt: TGTGCCAGCAGTACAACCCCGTGGGCGGACCCCCCGGGACATGGCAAAAACATTCAGTACTTC

cdr3_length: 15
clone_size: -
d_call: -
j_call: TRBJ2-1
v_call: TRBV5-1
cdr3_aa: CASSLVGLSYNEQFF
cdr3_nt: TGCGCCAGCAGCTTGGTTGGGCTGAGCTACAATGAGCAGTTCTTC

cdr3_length: 17
clone_size: -
d_call: -
j_call: TRBJ2-6
v_call: TRBV10-3
cdr3_aa: CAISARGSSSGANVLTF
cdr3_nt: TGTGCCATCAGTGCTAGGGGCTCGAGCTCTGGGGCCAACGTCCTGACTTTC

cdr3_length: 14
clone_size: -
d_call: TRBD1
j_call: TRBJ2-7
v_call: TRBV5-6
cdr3_aa: CASSSGTGLYEQYF
cdr3_nt: TGTGCCAGCAGTTCCGGGACAGGGCTCTACGAGCAGTACTTC

cdr3_length: 13
clone_size: -
d_call: -
j_call: TRBJ1-1
v_call: TRBV4-1
cdr3_aa: CASSQVLPAEAFF
cdr3_nt: TGCGCCAGCAGCCAAGTGTTACCAGCTGAAGCTTTCTTT

cdr3_length: 17
clone_size: -
d_call: -
j_call: TRBJ2-1
v_call: TRBV29-1
cdr3_aa: CSVEDRGRTSTYNEQFF
cdr3_nt: TGCAGCGTTGAAGATCGGGGGAGAACTTCAACCTACAATGAGCAGTTCTTC

cdr3_length: 15
clone_size: -
d_call: -
j_call: TRBJ1-2
v_call: TRBV5-1
cdr3_aa: CASSLEGESLRGYTF
cdr3_nt: TGCGCCAGCAGCTTGGAGGGTGAGAGTCTAAGGGGCTACACCTTC

cdr3_length: 13
clone_size: -
d_call: -
j_call: TRBJ1-1
v_call: TRBV15
cdr3_aa: CATSPRGYTEAFF
cdr3_nt: TGTGCCACCAGCCCCAGGGGATACACTGAAGCTTTCTTT

cdr3_length: 15
clone_size: -
d_call: TRBD1
j_call: TRBJ2-7
v_call: TRBV2
cdr3_aa: CASSDRVDRGYEQYF
cdr3_nt: TGTGCCAGCAGTGATAGAGTAGACAGGGGCTACGAGCAGTACTTC

cdr3_length: 14
clone_size: -
d_call: -
j_call: TRBJ2-1
v_call: TRBV7-6
cdr3_aa: CASSSNLGLNEQFF
cdr3_nt: TGTGCCAGCAGCTCAAATCTAGGGCTGAATGAGCAGTTCTTC

cdr3_length: 14
clone_size: -
d_call: TRBD2
j_call: TRBJ2-7
v_call: TRBV11-2
cdr3_aa: CASSLTSGTIEQYF
cdr3_nt: TGTGCCAGCAGCTTGACTAGCGGTACGATCGAGCAGTACTTC

cdr3_length: 15
clone_size: -
d_call: TRBD1
j_call: TRBJ1-1
v_call: TRBV5-1
cdr3_aa: CASSLGDRGRTEAFF
cdr3_nt: TGCGCCAGCAGCTTGGGGGACAGGGGGCGAACTGAAGCTTTCTTT

cdr3_length: 16
clone_size: -
d_call: TRBD1
j_call: TRBJ2-7
v_call: TRBV10-3
cdr3_aa: CAIREDSGTGNYEQYF
cdr3_nt: TGTGCCATCCGTGAAGACTCCGGGACAGGGAACTACGAGCAGTACTTC

cdr3_length: 16
clone_size: -
d_call: TRBD1
j_call: TRBJ1-6
v_call: TRBV5-8
cdr3_aa: CASTLKSGTAFGPLHF
cdr3_nt: TGTGCCAGCACTCTAAAATCCGGGACAGCTTTTGGACCCCTCCACTTT

cdr3_length: 18
clone_size: -
d_call: TRBD2
j_call: TRBJ2-7
v_call: TRBV18
cdr3_aa: CASSLGPGTSGGVGEQYF
cdr3_nt: TGTGCCAGCTCACTTGGACCAGGGACTAGCGGGGGAGTTGGCGAGCAGTACTTC

cdr3_length: 14
clone_size: -
d_call: TRBD1
j_call: TRBJ2-7
v_call: TRBV5-1
cdr3_aa: CASSRGQGPYEQYF
cdr3_nt: TGCGCCAGCAGCAGGGGACAGGGCCCCTACGAGCAGTACTTC

cdr3_length: 14
clone_size: once
d_call: -
j_call: TRBJ1-1
v_call: TRBV25-1
cdr3_aa: CASSALKGVTEAFF
cdr3_nt: TGTGCCAGCAGTGCGCTTAAGGGGGTCACTGAAGCTTTCTTT

cdr3_length: 17
clone_size: few
d_call: TRBD1
j_call: TRBJ2-6
v_call: TRBV2
cdr3_aa: CASRTDRATGGANVLTF
cdr3_nt: TGTGCCAGCAGGACGGACAGGGCGACTGGTGGGGCCAACGTCCTGACTTTC

cdr3_length: 18
clone_size: once
d_call: -
j_call: TRBJ1-3
v_call: TRBV1
cdr3_aa: CTSSLGRKGGYSGNTIYF
cdr3_nt: TGCACCAGCAGCCTGGGACGGAAGGGGGGGTACTCTGGAAACACCATATATTTT

cdr3_length: 14
clone_size: few
d_call: -
j_call: TRBJ2-7
v_call: TRBV21-1
cdr3_aa: CASSQVGGTYEQYF
cdr3_nt: TGTGCCAGCAGCCAAGTTGGGGGAACCTACGAGCAGTACTTC

cdr3_length: 14
clone_size: -
d_call: -
j_call: TRBJ2-7
v_call: TRBV6-6
cdr3_aa: CASSYLGLPYEQYF
cdr3_nt: TGTGCCAGCAGTTACTTAGGCTTACCTTACGAGCAGTACTTC